This record covers a single T cell receptor (beta chain). Its matching antigen is unknown. Doses given second, at about 4 or about 12 weeks, were pooled. Clones were read by immunoSEQ multiplex PCR, and TCRdb kept only the in-frame ones, dropping some. The table has 120,000 to 150,000 clones, approximately 90% seen once. The CDR3 sequence is 15 residues long. The germline V gene has CDR1 SGDLS and CDR2 YYNGEE. The trim removed 4 bases at V and 0 bases at J, leaving 2 bases unmatched. The sample originates from a study of T cell responses to AZD1222 COVID-19 vaccine. Study-level findings and limits: Baseline antibody screening turned up just a handful of seropositive AZD1222 recipients. Among vaccine-associated CD4 TCRs, coverage spanned spike, with dominance at 160-218 and 743-854. There were mostly white British donors and more females than males, and clonal diversity was possibly underestimated.

This chain uses TRBV9 with TRBJ2-7, with TRBD2 identical over 12 bases. The sequences come from peripheral blood, collected 28 days after the second AZD1222 dose. The clonotype was recovered from an adult who received the AZD1222 COVID-19 vaccine. Written as DNA, the CDR3 is TGTGCCAGCAGCAAGACTAGCGGGAGCTCCTACGAGCAGTACTTC. Its protein is CASSKTSGSSYEQYF.